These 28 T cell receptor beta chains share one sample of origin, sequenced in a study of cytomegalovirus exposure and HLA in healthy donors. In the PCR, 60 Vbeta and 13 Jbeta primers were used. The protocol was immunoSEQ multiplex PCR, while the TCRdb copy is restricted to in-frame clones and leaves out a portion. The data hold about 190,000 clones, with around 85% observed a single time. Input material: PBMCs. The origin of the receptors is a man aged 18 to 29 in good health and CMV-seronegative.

The CDR3 DNA follows: TGTGCCAGCAGCTTAGGATTCGGGGGATCTGAAAAACTGTTTTTT. The encoded protein is CASSLGFGGSEKLFF. The rearrangement uses TRBV7-2 and TRBJ1-4, with D perhaps TRBD1 (5 bases). This CDR3 has 15 amino acids. V was trimmed by 1 base and J by 7 bases, leaving 13 bases between them. Germline-derived CDR1 and CDR2 are SGHTA and FQGNSA.

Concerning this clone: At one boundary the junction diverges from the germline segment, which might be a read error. CDR3 protein: CASSLEGQVVF. In nucleotides, the CDR3 is TGTGCCAGCAGCTTAGAGGGACAGGTCGTATTT. The chain couples TRBV7-3 to TRBJ1-1; 8 nucleotides align to TRBD1. Germline lookup yields CDR1 SGHTA and CDR2 FQGTGA. The CDR3 length is 11 residues.

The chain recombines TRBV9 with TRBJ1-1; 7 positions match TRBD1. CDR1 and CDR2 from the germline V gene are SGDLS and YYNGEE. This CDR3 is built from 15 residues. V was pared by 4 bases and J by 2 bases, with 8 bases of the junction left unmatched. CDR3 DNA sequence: TGTGCCAGCAGCTGGGGACAGACAATAAACACTGAAGCTTTCTTT. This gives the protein CASSWGQTINTEAFF.

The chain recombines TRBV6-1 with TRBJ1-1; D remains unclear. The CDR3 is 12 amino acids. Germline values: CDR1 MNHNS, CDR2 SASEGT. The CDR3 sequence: CASSTLNTEAFF. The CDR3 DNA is TGTGCGAGCTCTACCCTTAACACTGAAGCTTTCTTT.

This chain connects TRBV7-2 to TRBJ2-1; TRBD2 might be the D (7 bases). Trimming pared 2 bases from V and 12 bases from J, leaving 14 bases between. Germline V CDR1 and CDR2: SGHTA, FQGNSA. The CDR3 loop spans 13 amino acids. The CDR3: CASSLRGARGQFF. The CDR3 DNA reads TGTGCCAGCAGCTTACGGGGGGCCCGGGGGCAGTTCTTC.

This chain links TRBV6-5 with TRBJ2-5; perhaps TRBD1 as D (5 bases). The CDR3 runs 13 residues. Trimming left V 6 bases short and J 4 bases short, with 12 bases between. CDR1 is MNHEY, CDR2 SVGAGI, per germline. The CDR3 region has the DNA TGTGCCAGCAGACCGCAGGGTAGAGAGACCCAGTACTTC. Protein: CASRPQGRETQYF.

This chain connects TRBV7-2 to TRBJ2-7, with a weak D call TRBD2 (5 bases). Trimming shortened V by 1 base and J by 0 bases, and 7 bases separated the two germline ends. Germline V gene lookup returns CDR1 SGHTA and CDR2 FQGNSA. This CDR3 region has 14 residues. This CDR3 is CASSLGRDSYEQYF. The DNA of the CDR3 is TGTGCCAGCAGCTTAGGACGGGACTCCTACGAGCAGTACTTC.

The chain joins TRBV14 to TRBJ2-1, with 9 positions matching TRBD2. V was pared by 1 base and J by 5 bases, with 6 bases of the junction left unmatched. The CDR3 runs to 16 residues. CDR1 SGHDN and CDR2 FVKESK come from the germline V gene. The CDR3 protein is CASSQGGGGANNEQFF. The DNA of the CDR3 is TGTGCCAGCAGCCAAGGCGGCGGGGGGGCGAACAATGAGCAGTTCTTC.

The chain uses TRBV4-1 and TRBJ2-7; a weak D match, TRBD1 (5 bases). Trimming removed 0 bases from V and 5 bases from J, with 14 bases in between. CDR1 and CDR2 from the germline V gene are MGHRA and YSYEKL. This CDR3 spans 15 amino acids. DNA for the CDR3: TGCGCCAGCAGCCAAGATTCAGGGCTGGGGAACGAGCAGTACTTC. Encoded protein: CASSQDSGLGNEQYF.

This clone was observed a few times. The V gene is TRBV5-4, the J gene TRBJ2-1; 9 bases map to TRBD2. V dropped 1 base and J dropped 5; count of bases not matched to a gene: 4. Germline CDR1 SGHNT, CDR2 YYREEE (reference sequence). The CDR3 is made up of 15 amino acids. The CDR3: CASSLTRGGDNEQFF. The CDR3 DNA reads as TGTGCCAGCAGCTTGACGCGGGGGGGCGACAATGAGCAGTTCTTC.

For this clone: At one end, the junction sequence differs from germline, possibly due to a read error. In DNA, the CDR3 is TGTGCTAGCAGACCTCTCCGACAGGCCCACGGGGAGACCCAGTACTTC. Protein: CASRPLRQAHGETQYF. The genes are TRBV7-7 and TRBJ2-5, with D tentatively TRBD1 (6 bases). CDR3 length: 16 residues. Looked up from germline, CDR1 is SSHAT and CDR2 is FNYEAQ (reference sequence).

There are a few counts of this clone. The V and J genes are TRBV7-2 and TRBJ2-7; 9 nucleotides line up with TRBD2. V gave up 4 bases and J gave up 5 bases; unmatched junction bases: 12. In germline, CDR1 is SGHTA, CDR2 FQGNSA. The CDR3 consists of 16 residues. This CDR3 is CASSSPAGGLADEQYF. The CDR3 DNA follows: TGTGCCAGCAGCTCCCCAGCGGGGGGCCTAGCTGACGAGCAGTACTTC.

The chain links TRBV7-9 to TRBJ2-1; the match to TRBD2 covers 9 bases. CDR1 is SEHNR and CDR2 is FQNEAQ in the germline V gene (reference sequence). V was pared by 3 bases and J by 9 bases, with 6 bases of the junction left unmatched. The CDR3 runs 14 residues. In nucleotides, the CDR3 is TGTGCCAGCAGCTTCTCTAGCGGGACGGGTGAGCAGTTCTTC. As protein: CASSFSSGTGEQFF.

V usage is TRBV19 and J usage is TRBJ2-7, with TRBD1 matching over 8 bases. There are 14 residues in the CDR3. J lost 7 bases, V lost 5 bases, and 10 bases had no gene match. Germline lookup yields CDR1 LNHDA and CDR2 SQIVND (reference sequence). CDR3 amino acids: CASSFGRGLGEQYF. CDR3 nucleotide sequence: TGTGCCAGTAGTTTTGGCAGGGGGCTTGGGGAGCAGTACTTC.

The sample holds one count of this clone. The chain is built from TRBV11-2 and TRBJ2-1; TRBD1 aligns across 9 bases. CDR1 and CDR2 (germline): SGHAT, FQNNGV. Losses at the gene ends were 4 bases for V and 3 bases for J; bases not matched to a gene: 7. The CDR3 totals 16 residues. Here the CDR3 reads CASSYRGHRDYNEQFF. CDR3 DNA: TGTGCCAGCAGCTACAGGGGGCATCGGGACTACAATGAGCAGTTCTTC.

Here the CDR3 reads CATSRDGVAGAGETQYF. In DNA, the CDR3 is TGTGCCACCAGCAGAGATGGGGTAGCGGGGGCGGGGGAGACCCAGTACTTC. The V and J genes are TRBV15 and TRBJ2-5; 9 bases are shared with TRBD2. CDR1 is LNHNV and CDR2 is YYDKDF in the germline V gene (reference sequence). Trimming took 0 bases from V and 5 from J; bases not matched to a gene: 10. The CDR3 is 17 amino acids.

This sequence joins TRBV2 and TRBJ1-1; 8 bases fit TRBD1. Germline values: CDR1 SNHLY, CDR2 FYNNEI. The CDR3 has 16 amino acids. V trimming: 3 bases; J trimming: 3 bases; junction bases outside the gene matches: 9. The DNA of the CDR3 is TGTGCCAGCAGTGAGGACAGGGAGGGTCTAGACACTGAAGCTTTCTTT. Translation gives CASSEDREGLDTEAFF.

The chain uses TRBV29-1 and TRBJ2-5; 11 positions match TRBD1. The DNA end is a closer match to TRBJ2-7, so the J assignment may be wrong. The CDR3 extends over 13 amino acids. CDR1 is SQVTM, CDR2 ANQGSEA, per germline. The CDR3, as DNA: TGCAGCGGGGGACAGGGACAGGGGGGCGAGCAGTACTTC. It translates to CSGGQGQGGEQYF.

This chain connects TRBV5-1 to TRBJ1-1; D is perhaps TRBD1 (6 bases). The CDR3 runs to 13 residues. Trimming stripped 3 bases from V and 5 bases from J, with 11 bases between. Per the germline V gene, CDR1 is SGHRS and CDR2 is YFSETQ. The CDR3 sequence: CASSSQGGTEAFF. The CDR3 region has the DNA TGCGCCAGCAGCTCACAGGGAGGGACTGAAGCTTTCTTT.

In nucleotides, the CDR3 is TGTGCCAGTAGTATTGGTCAGGCGCCCCAGCATTTT. Protein: CASSIGQAPQHF. V is TRBV19 and J is TRBJ1-5; D is unresolved. V dropped 3 bases and J dropped 9 bases, with 9 bases sitting between them. Germline CDR1 LNHDA, CDR2 SQIVND (reference sequence). CDR3 length: 12 amino acids.

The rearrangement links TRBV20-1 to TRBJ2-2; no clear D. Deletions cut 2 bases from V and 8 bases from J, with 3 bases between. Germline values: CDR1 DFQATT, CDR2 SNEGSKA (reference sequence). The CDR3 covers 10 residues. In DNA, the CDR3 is TGCAGTGCTAGACAGGGGGAGCTGTTTTTT. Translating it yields CSARQGELFF.

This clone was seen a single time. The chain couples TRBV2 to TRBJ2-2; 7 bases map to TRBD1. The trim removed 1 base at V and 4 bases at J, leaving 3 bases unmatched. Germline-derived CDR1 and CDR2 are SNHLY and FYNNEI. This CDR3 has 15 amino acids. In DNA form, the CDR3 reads TGTGCCAGCAGTGAAGAGGGGGCCATCACCGGGGAGCTGTTTTTT. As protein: CASSEEGAITGELFF.

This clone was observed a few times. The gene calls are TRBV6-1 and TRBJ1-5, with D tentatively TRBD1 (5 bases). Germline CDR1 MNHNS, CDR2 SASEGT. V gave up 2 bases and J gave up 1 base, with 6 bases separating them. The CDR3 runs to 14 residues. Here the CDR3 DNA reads TGTGCCAGCAGTGAACGGGGGAGCAATCAGCCCCAGCATTTT. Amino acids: CASSERGSNQPQHF.

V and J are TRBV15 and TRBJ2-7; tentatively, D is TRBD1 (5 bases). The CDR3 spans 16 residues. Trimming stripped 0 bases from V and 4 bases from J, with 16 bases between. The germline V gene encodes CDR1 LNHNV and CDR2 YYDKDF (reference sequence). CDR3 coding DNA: TGTGCCACCAGCAGAGATGGGGCAGGAGTCCCGTACGAGCAGTACTTC. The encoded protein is CATSRDGAGVPYEQYF.

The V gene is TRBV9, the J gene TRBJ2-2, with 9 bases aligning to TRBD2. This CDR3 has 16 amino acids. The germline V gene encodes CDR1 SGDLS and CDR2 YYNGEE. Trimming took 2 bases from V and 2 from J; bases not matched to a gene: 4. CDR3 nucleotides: TGTGCCAGCAGCGTGCGAGCGGGGGGAAACACCGGGGAGCTGTTTTTT. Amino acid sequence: CASSVRAGGNTGELFF.

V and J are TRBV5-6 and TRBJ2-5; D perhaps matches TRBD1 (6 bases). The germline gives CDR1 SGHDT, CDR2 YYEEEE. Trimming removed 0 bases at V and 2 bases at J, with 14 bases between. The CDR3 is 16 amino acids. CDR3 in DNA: TGTGCCAGCAGCTTGGGCCCTAAGGACAGTCAAGAGACCCAGTACTTC. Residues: CASSLGPKDSQETQYF. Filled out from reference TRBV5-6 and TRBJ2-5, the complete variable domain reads DAGVTQSPTHLIKTRGQQVTLRCSPKSGHDTVSWYQQALGQGPQFIFQYYEEEERQRGNFPDRFSGHQFPNYSSELNVNALLLGDSALYLCASSLGPKDSQETQYFGPGTRLLVL.

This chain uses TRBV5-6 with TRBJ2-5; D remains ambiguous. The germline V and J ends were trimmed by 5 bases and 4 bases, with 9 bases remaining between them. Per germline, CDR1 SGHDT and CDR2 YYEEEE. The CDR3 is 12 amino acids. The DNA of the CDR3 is TGTGCCAGCAGTGAGGTGGGAGAGACCCAGTACTTC. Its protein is CASSEVGETQYF. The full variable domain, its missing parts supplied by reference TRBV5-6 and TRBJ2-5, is DAGVTQSPTHLIKTRGQQVTLRCSPKSGHDTVSWYQQALGQGPQFIFQYYEEEERQRGNFPDRFSGHQFPNYSSELNVNALLLGDSALYLCASSEVGETQYFGPGTRLLVL.

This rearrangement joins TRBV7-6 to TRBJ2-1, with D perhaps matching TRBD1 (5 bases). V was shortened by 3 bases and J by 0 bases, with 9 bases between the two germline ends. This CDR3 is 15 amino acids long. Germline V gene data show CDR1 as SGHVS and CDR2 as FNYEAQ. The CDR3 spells CASSLTESSYNEQFF. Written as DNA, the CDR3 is TGTGCCAGCAGCTTGACAGAGAGCTCCTACAATGAGCAGTTCTTC.